The rows below give T cell receptor beta chains drawn from one sample of a study of breast tumors, draining lymph nodes, adjacent tissues. TCRdb redid the calling of the multiplex PCR reads with MiXCR, one entry per CDR3 protein. This sample has over 250,000 distinct CDR3 sequences; around 30% occur once, and the top ten carry more than 1%. The sequenced sample was axillary lymph node tissue. The source of these receptors is a female donor with breast cancer. Some clones in this sample may be carry-over from other donors' samples. The CDR3 runs from the conserved cysteine through the conserved F or W. A D gene is named only where the DNA matches it firmly. Only some rows state a clone size, as once, few, many or a class for expanded clones.

clone size	D gene	V gene	J gene	CDR3 protein	CDR3 DNA
many	NA	TRBV20-1	TRBJ2-5	CSASTQGLQETQYF	TGCAGTGCTAGCACTCAGGGGCTACAAGAGACCCAGTACTTC
NA	TRBD1	TRBV15	TRBJ2-7	CSTSPPWATGPYEQYF	TGTAGCACCAGCCCGCCGTGGGCGACAGGGCCCTACGAGCAGTACTTC
few	TRBD1	TRBV4-1	TRBJ2-3	CASSQAPPTGVTSTDTQYF	TGCGCCAGCAGCCAAGCACCGCCCACAGGGGTCACTAGCACAGATACGCAGTATTTT
NA	NA	TRBV2	TRBJ2-1	CASHGTFSYNEQFF	TGTGCCAGCCACGGGACTTTCTCCTACAATGAGCAGTTCTTC
many	NA	TRBV5-1	TRBJ2-5	CASRVYSQETQYF	TGCGCCAGCAGGGTTTACTCGCAAGAGACCCAGTACTTC
once	TRBD2	TRBV20-1	TRBJ2-3	CSAAGLAEDTDTQYF	TGCAGTGCGGCGGGGCTAGCGGAAGACACAGATACGCAGTATTTT
NA	TRBD2	TRBV15	TRBJ2-1	CATSTGTSSYNEQFF	TGTGCCACCAGCACCGGGACTAGCTCCTACAATGAGCAGTTCTTC
many	NA	TRBV5-1	TRBJ1-4	CASSLVQGMEKLFF	TGCGCCAGCAGCTTGGTTCAGGGAATGGAAAAACTGTTTTTT
many	NA	TRBV10-3	TRBJ2-7	CAIRGGQGRRFYEQYF	TGTGCCATCAGGGGGGGTCAGGGCAGGCGGTTCTACGAGCAGTACTTC
many	TRBD2	TRBV20-1	TRBJ2-5	CSVLNSGIETQYF	TGCAGTGTATTGAATAGCGGGATTGAGACCCAGTACTTC
many	TRBD1	TRBV6-5	TRBJ1-5	CASRQGQGGFQPQHF	TGTGCCAGCAGACAGGGACAGGGAGGGTTTCAGCCCCAGCATTTT
many	NA	TRBV2	TRBJ1-5	CASSLKAGGAQPQHF	TGTGCCAGCAGCCTAAAGGCGGGAGGGGCACAGCCCCAGCATTTT
NA	NA	TRBV30	TRBJ1-5	CAWNGAQSQPQHF	TGTGCCTGGAACGGGGCCCAGAGTCAGCCCCAGCATTTT
many	NA	TRBV20-1	TRBJ1-5	CSAGSGRVDQPQHF	TGCAGTGCTGGTTCGGGGAGGGTTGATCAGCCCCAGCATTTT
once	NA	TRBV9	TRBJ1-1	CASSVARRGGEAFF	TGTGCCAGCAGCGTAGCTCGCAGGGGCGGTGAAGCTTTCTTT
few	NA	TRBV6-4	TRBJ2-4	CASSDVGVLAKNIQYF	TGTGCCAGCAGTGACGTCGGTGTGTTAGCCAAAAACATTCAGTACTTC
many	TRBD1	TRBV19	TRBJ2-7	CASRRDRGIEGEDEQYF	TGTGCCAGTAGAAGGGACAGGGGTATAGAGGGTGAGGACGAGCAGTACTTC
NA	TRBD1	TRBV20-1	TRBJ1-5	CSAPRQGGETQHF	TGCAGTGCTCCCCGACAGGGGGGAGAGACCCAGCATTTT
many	NA	TRBV20-1	TRBJ1-2	CSARHSRPNYGYTF	TGCAGTGCTAGACACAGTCGGCCTAACTATGGCTACACCTTC
many	NA	TRBV15	TRBJ2-3	CATSSTTLDTQYF	TGTGCCACCAGCAGTACGACTTTGGATACGCAGTATTTT
many	NA	TRBV12-3/TRBV12-4	TRBJ2-1	CASTNRDEQFF	TGTGCCAGCACCAACCGCGATGAGCAGTTCTTC
many	TRBD2	TRBV7-3	TRBJ2-1	CASSLVAGVNNEQFF	TGTGCCAGCAGCTTGGTAGCGGGAGTTAACAATGAGCAGTTCTTC
many	NA	TRBV7-6	TRBJ2-7	CASGKTGFDEQYF	TGTGCCAGCGGGAAAACAGGGTTCGACGAGCAGTACTTC
many	TRBD2	TRBV20-1	TRBJ2-5	CSARDQRTSGRTQTQYF	TGCAGTGCTAGAGATCAGAGGACTAGCGGGCGGACTCAGACCCAGTACTTC
many	NA	TRBV24-1	TRBJ2-3	CATSDFGWDTDTQYF	TGTGCCACCAGTGATTTCGGGTGGGACACAGATACGCAGTATTTT
many	TRBD2	TRBV20-1	TRBJ2-1	CSATAGGGFNEQFF	TGCAGTGCTACGGCGGGGGGTGGTTTCAATGAGCAGTTCTTC